The sequence of this TCR beta chain was determined in a study of CXCR3-negative and CXCR3-positive naive CD8 T cells. Whole-study results and caveats: Hydrophobicity was higher for TRB CDR3s found in CXCR3-positive naive cells than in CXCR3-negative naive cells.

This CDR3 is 14 amino acids long. CDR1 LNHNV and CDR2 YYDKDF come from the germline V gene (reference sequence). The TRB libraries of cDNA were built by UMI-labeled 5' RACE. For each CDR3 protein, TCRdb gives one entry from its re-call of the 5' RACE reads, without DNA. The sample data list 130,000 or so distinct CDR3 sequences. Turning to this clonotype: Its cognate antigen is unknown.

The gene calls are TRBV15 and TRBJ2-5; TCRdb indicates TRBD2, and absent DNA this call remains unverified. This receptor was obtained from a human donor in good health. Some clones in this sample may be carry-over from other donors' samples. Sequencing was carried out using naive CXCR3- CD8+ T cells from blood. Specified subset: CD45RO-CCR7+CD27+CD95- naive CD8+ T cells lacking CXCR3 (TNR3-). The CDR3 region is CATSAPGRVRTQYF.